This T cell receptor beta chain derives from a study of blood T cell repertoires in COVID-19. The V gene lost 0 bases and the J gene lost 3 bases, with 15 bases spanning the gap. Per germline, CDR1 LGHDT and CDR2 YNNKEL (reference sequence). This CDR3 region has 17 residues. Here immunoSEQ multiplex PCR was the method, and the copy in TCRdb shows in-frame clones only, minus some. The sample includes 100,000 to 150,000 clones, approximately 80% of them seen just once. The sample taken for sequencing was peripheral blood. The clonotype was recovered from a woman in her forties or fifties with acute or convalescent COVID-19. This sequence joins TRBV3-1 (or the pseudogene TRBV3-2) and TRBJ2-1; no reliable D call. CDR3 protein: CASSQESSLGIYNEQFF. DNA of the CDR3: TGTGCCAGCAGCCAAGAGTCAAGCCTGGGCATCTACAATGAGCAGTTCTTC.